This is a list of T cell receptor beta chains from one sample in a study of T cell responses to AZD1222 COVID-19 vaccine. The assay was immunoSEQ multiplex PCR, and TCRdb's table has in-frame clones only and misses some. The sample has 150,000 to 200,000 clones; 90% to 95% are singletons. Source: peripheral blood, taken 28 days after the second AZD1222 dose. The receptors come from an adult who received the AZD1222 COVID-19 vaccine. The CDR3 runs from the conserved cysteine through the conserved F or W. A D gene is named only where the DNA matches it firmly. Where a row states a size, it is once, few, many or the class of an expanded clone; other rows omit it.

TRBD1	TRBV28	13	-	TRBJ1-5	CATTGTGNQPQHF	TGTGCCACCACCGGGACAGGAAATCAGCCCCAGCATTTT
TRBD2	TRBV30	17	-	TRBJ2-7	CAWSSTSGGRGLYEQYF	TGTGCCTGGAGTTCGACTAGCGGGGGAAGGGGTCTCTACGAGCAGTACTTC
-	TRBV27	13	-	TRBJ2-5	CASSGPGKETQYF	TGTGCCAGCAGTGGACCGGGGAAAGAGACCCAGTACTTC
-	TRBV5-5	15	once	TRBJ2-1	CASSSATLVYNEQFF	TGTGCCAGCAGCTCCGCGACACTAGTGTACAATGAGCAGTTCTTC
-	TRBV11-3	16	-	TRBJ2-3	CASSSGRGQGADTQYF	TGTGCCAGCAGCTCTGGGAGGGGGCAAGGAGCAGATACGCAGTATTTT
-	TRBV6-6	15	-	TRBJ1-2	CASSYGAGPRDGYTF	TGTGCCAGCAGTTACGGAGCAGGTCCACGAGATGGCTACACCTTC
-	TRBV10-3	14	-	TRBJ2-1	CAIRGGGSGNEQFF	TGTGCCATCAGGGGGGGCGGGTCAGGCAATGAGCAGTTCTTC
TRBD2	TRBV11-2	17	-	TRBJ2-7	CASSLVRLAGVKYEQYF	TGTGCCAGCAGCTTAGTGAGACTAGCGGGAGTGAAGTACGAGCAGTACTTC
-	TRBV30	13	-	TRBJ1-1	CAWSVLQNTEAFF	TGTGCCTGGAGTGTACTCCAGAACACTGAAGCTTTCTTT
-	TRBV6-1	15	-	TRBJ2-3	CASSEGQGGADTQYF	TGTGCCAGCAGTGAAGGTCAGGGTGGCGCAGATACGCAGTATTTT
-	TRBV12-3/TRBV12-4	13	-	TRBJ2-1	CASSWVRGDEQFF	TGTGCCAGCAGTTGGGTCCGAGGGGATGAGCAGTTCTTC
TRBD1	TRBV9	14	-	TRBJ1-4	CASSVRTGNEKLFF	TGTGCCAGCAGCGTTCGGACAGGGAACGAAAAACTGTTTTTT
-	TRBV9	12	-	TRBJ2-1	CASSVVRNEQFF	TGTGCCAGCAGCGTAGTGCGCAATGAGCAGTTCTTC
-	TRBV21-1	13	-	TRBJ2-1	CAHRGESYNEQFF	TGTGCCCACCGGGGGGAGTCCTACAATGAGCAGTTCTTC
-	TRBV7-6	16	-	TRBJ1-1	CASSLTPSGANTEAFF	TGTGCCAGCAGCTTAACACCGTCGGGTGCGAACACTGAAGCTTTCTTT
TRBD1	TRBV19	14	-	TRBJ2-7	CASSRQGTTYEQYF	TGTGCCAGTAGTAGACAGGGGACAACCTACGAGCAGTACTTC
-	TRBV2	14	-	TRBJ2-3	CASSVGKSTDTQYF	TGTGCCAGCAGTGTAGGGAAGAGCACAGATACGCAGTATTTT
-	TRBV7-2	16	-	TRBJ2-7	CASSGQGGGSSYEQYF	TGTGCCAGCAGCGGCCAGGGGGGCGGGTCGTCCTACGAGCAGTACTTC
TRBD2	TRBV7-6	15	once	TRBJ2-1	CASSLALAGVNEQFF	TGTGCCAGCAGCTTGGCTTTGGCGGGAGTAAATGAGCAGTTCTTC
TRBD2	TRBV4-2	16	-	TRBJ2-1	CASSQDATSGYNEQFF	TGTGCCAGCAGCCAAGATGCGACTAGCGGCTACAATGAGCAGTTCTTC
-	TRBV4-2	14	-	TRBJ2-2	CASTPRLSVGELFF	TGTGCCAGCACCCCCCGTCTGAGTGTCGGGGAGCTGTTTTTT
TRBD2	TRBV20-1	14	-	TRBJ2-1	CSASVSGSNREQFF	TGCAGTGCTAGTGTTAGCGGGAGTAATCGTGAGCAGTTCTTC
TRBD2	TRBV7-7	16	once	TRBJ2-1	CASSPQLTSGRNEQFF	TGTGCCAGCAGCCCACAACTGACTAGCGGGAGAAATGAGCAGTTCTTC
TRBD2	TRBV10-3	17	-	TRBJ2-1	CAISQSSGTSGYNEQFF	TGTGCCATCAGTCAGTCTAGCGGGACTAGCGGTTACAATGAGCAGTTCTTC
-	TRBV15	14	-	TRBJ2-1	CATRDQGESNEQFF	TGTGCCACGCGAGATCAGGGTGAGAGTAATGAGCAGTTCTTC
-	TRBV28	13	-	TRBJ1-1	CASSSDISTEAFF	TGTGCCAGCAGCTCGGACATCTCAACTGAAGCTTTCTTT
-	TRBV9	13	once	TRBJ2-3	CASGVGFPDTQYF	TGTGCCTCCGGGGTGGGTTTCCCAGATACGCAGTATTTT
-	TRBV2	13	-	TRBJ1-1	CASSAPRGTEAFF	TGTGCCAGCAGTGCCCCGAGGGGCACTGAAGCTTTCTTT
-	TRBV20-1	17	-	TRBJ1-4	CSASPPLQRQRNEKLFF	TGCAGTGCTAGTCCCCCCCTTCAGCGGCAAAGAAATGAAAAACTGTTTTTT
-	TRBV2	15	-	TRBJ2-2	CASSERQAGTGELFF	TGTGCCAGCAGTGAAAGGCAGGCGGGCACCGGGGAGCTGTTTTTT
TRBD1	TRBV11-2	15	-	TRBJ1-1	CASKDRVSANTEAFF	TGTGCCAGCAAGGACAGGGTCTCAGCGAACACTGAAGCTTTCTTT
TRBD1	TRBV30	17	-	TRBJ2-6	CAWSDTGQGVGANVLTF	TGTGCCTGGAGTGACACGGGACAGGGGGTGGGGGCCAACGTCCTGACTTTC
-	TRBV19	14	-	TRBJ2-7	CASTRQVHSGEQYF	TGTGCCAGTACCCGGCAGGTACATTCGGGGGAGCAGTACTTC
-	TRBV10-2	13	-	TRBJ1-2	CASGEGIYYGYTF	TGCGCCAGCGGGGAAGGGATATATTATGGCTACACCTTC
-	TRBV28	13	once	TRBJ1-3	CASNGGGGNTIYF	TGTGCCAGCAATGGGGGGGGAGGAAACACCATATATTTT
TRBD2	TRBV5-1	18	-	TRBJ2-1	CASSLLSGNFRSYNEQFF	TGCGCCAGCAGCTTGTTGAGCGGGAACTTTCGCTCCTACAATGAGCAGTTCTTC
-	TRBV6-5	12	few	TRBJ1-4	CASRRGNEKLFF	TGTGCCAGCAGACGAGGGAATGAAAAACTGTTTTTT
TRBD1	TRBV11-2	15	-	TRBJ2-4	CASSPAGTGGNIQYF	TGTGCCAGCAGCCCCGCCGGGACAGGGGGTAACATTCAGTACTTC
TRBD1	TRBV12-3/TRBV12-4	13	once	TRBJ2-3	CASSGTGYDTQYF	TGTGCCAGCAGTGGGACAGGATATGATACGCAGTATTTT
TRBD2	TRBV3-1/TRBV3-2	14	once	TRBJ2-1	CASSLSGSRNEQFF	TGTGCCAGCAGCCTAAGCGGGAGTAGGAATGAGCAGTTCTTC
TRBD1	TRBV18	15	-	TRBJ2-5	CASSPPGRDRETQYF	TGTGCCAGCTCACCACCGGGCAGGGACAGGGAGACCCAGTACTTC
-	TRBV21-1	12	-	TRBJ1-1	CASSKVNTEAFF	TGTGCCAGCAGCAAGGTGAACACTGAAGCTTTCTTT
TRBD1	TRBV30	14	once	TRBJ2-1	CAWGTGGSYNEQFF	TGTGCCTGGGGGACAGGGGGTTCGTACAATGAGCAGTTCTTC
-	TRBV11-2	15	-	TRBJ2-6	CASSTAGPGANVLTF	TGTGCCAGCAGCACCGCAGGGCCTGGGGCCAACGTCCTGACTTTC
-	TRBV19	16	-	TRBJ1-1	CASSISLGRPNTEAFF	TGTGCCAGTAGTATTTCTCTGGGACGGCCTAACACTGAAGCTTTCTTT
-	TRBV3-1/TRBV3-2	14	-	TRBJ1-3	CASSQRATGNTIYF	TGTGCCAGCAGCCAAAGAGCCACTGGAAACACCATATATTTT
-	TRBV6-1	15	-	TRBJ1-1	CASSDQGDMNTEAFF	TGTGCCAGCAGTGACCAGGGTGACATGAACACTGAAGCTTTCTTT
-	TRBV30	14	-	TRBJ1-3	CAWSVPGGGNTIYF	TGTGCCTGGAGTGTTCCAGGCGGTGGAAACACCATATATTTT
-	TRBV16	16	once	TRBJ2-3	CASSLQSKGPTDTQYF	TGTGCCAGCAGCCTACAAAGCAAGGGCCCCACAGATACGCAGTATTTT
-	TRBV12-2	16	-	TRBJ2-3	CASRTRLAGGADTQYF	TGTGCAAGTCGCACCCGACTAGCGGGAGGCGCAGATACGCAGTATTTT
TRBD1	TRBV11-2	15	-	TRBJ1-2	CASSLALGQGGGYTF	TGTGCCAGCAGCTTAGCTTTAGGACAGGGTGGTGGCTACACCTTC
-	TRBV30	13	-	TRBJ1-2	CAWRQSPYDGYTF	TGTGCCTGGCGCCAATCCCCCTACGATGGCTACACCTTC
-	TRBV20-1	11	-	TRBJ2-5	CSARLGETQYF	TGCAGTGCTAGATTAGGGGAGACCCAGTACTTC
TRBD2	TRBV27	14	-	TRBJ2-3	CASSYGLDTDTQYF	TGTGCCAGCAGTTATGGACTAGATACAGATACGCAGTATTTT
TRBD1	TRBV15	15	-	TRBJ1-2	CATSSVSTGDYGYTF	TGTGCCACCAGCAGCGTAAGTACAGGGGACTATGGCTACACCTTC
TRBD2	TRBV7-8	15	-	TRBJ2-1	CASSLGSGSGNEQFF	TGTGCCAGCAGCTTGGGCAGCGGGAGTGGTAATGAGCAGTTCTTC
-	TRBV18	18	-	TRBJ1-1	CASSPRLTKTGENTEAFF	TGTGCCAGCTCACCGCGACTTACCAAGACAGGTGAGAACACTGAAGCTTTCTTT